One sample yielded the 29 T cell receptor beta chains listed below, sequenced in a study of blood T cells in healthy people across ages. It was with a sample-barcoded 5' primer and a J-beta primer mix that a second PCR of roughly 7 to 12 cycles was run. TCRdb called the 5' RACE reads again in MiXCR, with one record for every CDR3 protein. The repertoire holds about 1.8 million distinct CDR3 sequences, 40% to 55% seen once, with 2.1% in the top ten. The source material was blood. The receptors shown here come from a woman in her forties in good health.

V usage is TRBV20-1 and J usage is TRBJ2-1; the D gene is possibly TRBD2 (6 bases). V was pared by 1 base and J by 9 bases, with 19 bases between. CDR1 is DFQATT, CDR2 SNEGSKA, per germline (reference sequence). The CDR3 loop spans 15 amino acids. The CDR3 DNA follows: TGCAGTGCTAGAGGTCCGGGAGATAGGGTTGGTGAGCAGTTCTTC. This codes for CSARGPGDRVGEQFF.

This clonotype was found once. This chain joins TRBV5-6 and TRBJ2-5, with D possibly matching TRBD2 (7 bases). The DNA end is more similar to TRBJ2-7, so the J call may be wrong. Germline V CDR1 and CDR2: SGHDT, YYEEEE. This CDR3 has 17 residues. CDR3 nucleotide sequence: TGTGCCAGCAGCGCCTGGGGGGGGGCGAGATTTTCCTACGAGCAGTACTTC. Amino acid sequence: CASSAWGGARFSYEQYF.

This clonotype was counted only a few times. The J gene is TRBJ2-5, the V gene TRBV6-5; 11 positions match TRBD2. The V segment lost 2 bases and the J segment 5 bases; nucleotides outside the gene matches: 4. The CDR3 runs 15 residues. The germline CDR1 and CDR2 sequences are MNHEY and SVGAGI. CDR3 amino acids: CASSYGTSGRETQYF. In DNA form, the CDR3 reads TGTGCCAGCAGTTACGGGACTAGCGGTCGGGAGACCCAGTACTTC.

The chain links TRBV5-1 to TRBJ2-3, with 9 nucleotides matching TRBD1. The V gene's germline CDR1 is SGHRS and CDR2 YFSETQ. Trimming cost V 4 bases and J 8 bases; bases outside gene matches: 14. The CDR3 length is 16 residues. For the CDR3, the DNA is TGCGCCAGCAGCGGATCCCCGGGACAGGGCCTTGGTACGCAGTATTTT. This encodes CASSGSPGQGLGTQYF.

This clonotype was seen once. V gene TRBV6-1 combines with J gene TRBJ1-5, with D tentatively TRBD1 (5 bases). Germline CDR1 reads MNHNS; CDR2 reads SASEGT. This CDR3 is 14 amino acids long. The V end lost 6 bases, the J end lost 7 bases, and 16 bases lay between the germline ends. This CDR3 is CASSLQAGNQPQHF. The CDR3 nucleotides read TGTGCCAGCAGCTTACAGGCGGGGAACCAGCCCCAGCATTTT.

Only a few counts were recorded for this clonotype. The J gene is TRBJ2-3, the V gene TRBV20-1; possibly TRBD1 or TRBD2 for D (5 bases each). Germline loops: CDR1 DFQATT, CDR2 SNEGSKA (reference sequence). The CDR3 sequence is 14 residues long. The V gene lost 6 bases and the J gene lost 6 bases, with 19 bases spanning the gap. The CDR3 is CSASGGGASDTQYF. Written as DNA, the CDR3 is TGCAGTGCGAGCGGTGGGGGTGCATCCGATACGCAGTATTTT.

The chain employs TRBV28 and TRBJ2-5; 13 nucleotides agree with TRBD2. Germline CDR1 reads MDHEN; CDR2 reads SYDVKM. The CDR3 covers 19 residues. Trimming removed 6 bases from V and 0 bases from J; junction bases left unmatched: 13. As DNA, the CDR3 is TGTGCCAGCAGCTCCGGGACTAGCGGGGAAGAGGCCTACCAAGAGACCCAGTACTTC. Translated: CASSSGTSGEEAYQETQYF.

The chain has TRBV7-3 and TRBJ2-1; D may be TRBD1 or TRBD2 (5 bases each). Trimming shortened V by 4 bases and J by 1 base, and 14 bases separated the two germline ends. Germline V gene data show CDR1 as SGHTA and CDR2 as FQGTGA. The CDR3 runs 16 residues. The CDR3 DNA reads TGTGCCAGCAGCTCCAGGGAGCGTCGTTCCTACAATGAGCAGTTCTTC. Encoded protein: CASSSRERRSYNEQFF. Based on the CDR3 plus reference TRBV7-3 and TRBJ2-1, the full variable domain is GAGVSQTPSNKVTEKGKYVELRCDPISGHTALYWYRQSLGQGPEFLIYFQGTGAADDSGLPNDRFFAVRPEGSVSTLKIQRTERGDSAVYLCASSSRERRSYNEQFFGPGTRLTVL.

The chain employs TRBV11-2 and TRBJ2-1, with TRBD2 identical over 10 bases. The CDR3 is 16 amino acids. Germline V gene lookup returns CDR1 SGHAT and CDR2 FQNNGV. Trimming at V came to 2 bases and at J to 13 bases, leaving 14 bases not matched to a gene. The CDR3 sequence is CASSLYPQREGETQFF. The CDR3 DNA reads TGTGCCAGCAGCTTATACCCCCAGCGGGAGGGAGAGACCCAGTTCTTC.

The chain has TRBV7-6 and TRBJ2-7; D gene uncertain. V lost 2 bases to trimming and J lost 0 bases, with 8 bases between them. Germline CDR1 and CDR2: SGHVS and FNYEAQ. The length of the CDR3 is 14 residues. The CDR3 reads CASSLTALSYEQYF. The CDR3 DNA sequence: TGTGCCAGCAGCTTAACAGCGCTCTCCTACGAGCAGTACTTC. Full variable domain (remainder filled in from reference TRBV7-6 and TRBJ2-7): GAGVSQSPRYKVTKRGQDVALRCDPISGHVSLYWYRQALGQGPEFLTYFNYEAQQDKSGLPNDRFSAERPEGSISTLTIQRTEQRDSAMYRCASSLTALSYEQYFGPGTRLTVT.

This chain connects TRBV5-1 to TRBJ2-1; the D gene is possibly TRBD1 (5 bases). Trimming pared 4 bases from V and 6 bases from J, leaving 14 bases between. The CDR3 has 14 residues. CDR1 SGHRS and CDR2 YFSETQ come from the germline V gene. The CDR3 DNA is TGCGCCAGCAGCAGCCAGGGATATCTCAATGAGCAGTTCTTC. Residues: CASSSQGYLNEQFF.

The chain joins TRBV12-5 to TRBJ2-3; 7 bases match TRBD2. V lost 6 bases and J lost 2; bases outside the gene matches: 11. This CDR3 contains 16 residues. CDR1 and CDR2 from the germline V gene are LGHNT and FRNRAP. The CDR3 DNA reads as TGTGCTAGTGGCCCCGTTAGGCGGGGGTACACAGATACGCAGTATTTT. Its protein is CASGPVRRGYTDTQYF.

V is TRBV10-3 and J is TRBJ2-7, with 7 bases lining up with TRBD2. From germline, CDR1 is ENHRY and CDR2 SYGVKD. J gave up 5 bases and V 6 bases, and 7 bases lay outside the gene matches. The CDR3 runs 13 residues. CDR3 bases: TGTGCCATCAGCGGCATAGCGGGTCACGAGCAGTACTTC. This encodes CAISGIAGHEQYF.

This chain uses TRBV7-2 with TRBJ2-1, with 15 nucleotides matching TRBD2. Germline V CDR1 and CDR2: SGHTA, FQGNSA. This CDR3 contains 17 residues. The J segment lost 6 bases and the V segment lost 8 bases, leaving 11 bases of the junction unmatched. The CDR3 loop is CASGLRTSGGAFNEQFF. In nucleotides, the CDR3 is TGTGCCAGCGGCCTTCGGACTAGCGGGGGGGCCTTCAATGAGCAGTTCTTC.

This chain uses TRBV7-8 with TRBJ2-2; D could derive from TRBD1 or TRBD2 (5 bases each). V lost 8 bases, J lost 4 bases, and 11 bases lay in between. CDR1 and CDR2 (germline): SGHVS, FQNEAQ. The CDR3 spans 13 residues. The CDR3 reads CASSMGTTGELFF. CDR3 DNA sequence: TGTGCCAGCTCCATGGGGACCACCGGGGAGCTGTTTTTT.

CDR3 bases: TGTGCCAGCAGTTTTTCCGACAGGTCGACCTACGAGCAGTACTTC. Its protein is CASSFSDRSTYEQYF. This sequence joins TRBV12-3 or TRBV12-4 and TRBJ2-7; D perhaps matches TRBD1 (6 bases). With 3 bases removed from V and 2 bases from J, the gap between germline ends came to 14 bases. The CDR3 sequence is 15 residues long.

V is TRBV28 and J is TRBJ1-5; weak D call: TRBD1 (6 bases). Deletions cut 6 bases from V and 6 bases from J, with 21 bases between. Germline V gene sequence: CDR1 MDHEN, CDR2 SYDVKM. This CDR3 has 16 amino acids. The CDR3 DNA reads TGTGCCAGCAGACGAAGTGGGGGCAGAGGAGGTCAGCCCCAGCATTTT. Translating it yields CASRRSGGRGGQPQHF.

V is TRBV10-3 and J is TRBJ1-2; no firm D call. This CDR3 is built from 10 residues. From germline, CDR1 is ENHRY and CDR2 SYGVKD. Trimming left V 10 bases short and J 4 bases short, with 7 bases between. DNA of the CDR3: TGTGCCACCGCAGGCTATGGCTACACCTTC. It codes for CATAGYGYTF.

This sequence joins TRBV21-1 and TRBJ2-7; the table gives TRBD1 as D, unverified against the DNA. TRBV21-1 is listed as a pseudogene. The CDR3 sequence is 16 residues long. CDR3 protein: CASSKRGRRPSYEQYF. In DNA, the CDR3 is TGTGCCAGCAGCAAAAGGGGGCGCAGGCCCTCCTACGAGCAGTACTTC.

This clonotype was seen a few times. This chain connects TRBV25-1 to TRBJ1-4; 7 bases are a match to TRBD1. V dropped 6 bases and J dropped 8; count of bases not matched to a gene: 9. The CDR3 runs 14 residues. The germline gives CDR1 MGHDK, CDR2 SYGVNS. The CDR3 here is CASRQTGEAEKLFF. The CDR3, as DNA: TGTGCCAGCAGACAAACAGGGGAGGCGGAAAAACTGTTTTTT. Based on the CDR3 plus reference TRBV25-1 and TRBJ1-4, the full variable domain is EADIYQTPRYLVIGTGKKITLECSQTMGHDKMYWYQQDPGMELHLIHYSYGVNSTEKGDLSSESTVSRIRTEHFPLTLESARPSHTSQYLCASRQTGEAEKLFFGSGTQLSVL.

DNA of the CDR3: TGCGCCAGCAGCCCTGCGAACCGACAGGGAAACACTGAAGCTTTCTTT. This codes for CASSPANRQGNTEAFF. The rearrangement joins TRBV5-1 to TRBJ1-1; TRBD1 matches at 7 bases. CDR1 is SGHRS and CDR2 is YFSETQ in the germline V gene. The CDR3 spans 16 residues. The ends lost 4 bases at V and 2 bases at J; junction bases unmatched: 11.

The chain has TRBV6-5 and TRBJ2-4, with 9 bases fitting TRBD1. The J call may be faulty, since TRBJ2-7 better matches the DNA end. The CDR3 loop spans 15 amino acids. Germline CDR1 is MNHEY and CDR2 is SVGAGI. Here the CDR3 reads CASSYGDREIYEQYF. For the CDR3, the DNA is TGTGCCAGCAGTTACGGGGACAGGGAAATCTACGAGCAGTACTTC.

The CDR3 loop reads CASSYQENIQYF. DNA of the CDR3: TGTGCCAGCAGTTACCAGGAAAACATTCAGTACTTC. J is TRBJ2-4 and V is TRBV6-6; D call uncertain. Germline CDR1 is MNHNY and CDR2 is SVGAGI (reference sequence). The CDR3 is 12 amino acids. Trimming cost V 2 bases and J 5 bases, with 4 bases left between them.

This clonotype was observed a few times. The CDR3 loop is CASSQGASDGYTF. CDR3 in DNA: TGTGCCAGCTCACAGGGGGCGAGTGATGGCTACACCTTC. V gene TRBV18 combines with J gene TRBJ1-2; TRBD1 matches at 7 bases. V was clipped by 4 bases and J by 6 bases; unmatched bases: 5. The length of the CDR3 is 13 residues. Germline CDR1 KGHSH, CDR2 LQKENI.

The V gene is TRBV4-3, the J gene TRBJ1-2, with D possibly matching TRBD1 (6 bases). Trimming left V 0 bases short and J 6 bases short, with 20 bases between. The CDR3 is 17 amino acids. Germline lookup yields CDR1 LGHNA and CDR2 YSLEER. The CDR3 loop reads CASSQDPPFLRGHGYTF. Written as DNA, the CDR3 is TGCGCCAGCAGCCAAGACCCTCCATTTCTCAGGGGTCATGGCTACACCTTC.

Comments on this clonotype: An end of the junction does not agree with germline; a read error may underlie this. The chain carries TRBV3-1 and TRBJ2-5; weak D call: TRBD2 (5 bases). The germline gives CDR1 LGHDT, CDR2 YNNKEL (reference sequence). The CDR3 totals 14 residues. The CDR3 here is CASNQTWGEETQYF. The DNA for the CDR3 is TGTGCCAGCAACCAAACGTGGGGAGAGGAGACCCAGTACTTC.

The chain couples TRBV20-1 to TRBJ1-6; 8 bases match TRBD1. With 5 bases clipped from V and 10 bases from J, the junction kept 10 bases outside the gene matches. Germline lookup yields CDR1 DFQATT and CDR2 SNEGSKA (reference sequence). The CDR3 loop spans 14 amino acids. The DNA of the CDR3 is TGCAGTGCTTCCCAGGGGGCAGGGGAGTCACCCCTCCACTTT. This sequence encodes CSASQGAGESPLHF.

This sequence joins TRBV6-6 and TRBJ2-5; weak D call: TRBD1 (6 bases). Germline V gives CDR1 MNHNY, CDR2 SVGAGI (reference sequence). This CDR3 is 13 amino acids long. Between the trimmed V and J ends, which lost 6 bases and 0 bases, there was a span of 8 bases. In DNA, the CDR3 is TGTGCCAGCAGACAGGGTTACCAAGAGACCCAGTACTTC. It translates to CASRQGYQETQYF.

The chain couples TRBV20-1 to TRBJ1-1; TRBD1 matches at 7 bases. CDR1 is DFQATT, CDR2 SNEGSKA, per germline (reference sequence). Losses at the gene ends were 6 bases for V and 6 bases for J; bases not matched to a gene: 13. This CDR3 region has 14 residues. The DNA of the CDR3 is TGCAGTGCCGGGAGGGACAGCGGAAGGGCTGAAGCTTTCTTT. This translates into CSAGRDSGRAEAFF.